The sequence of this T cell receptor (beta chain) was determined in a study of blood T cell repertoires in COVID-19. About the study: COVID-19 samples from acute and convalescent phases originated in the United States, Italy and Spain. T cells, B-cell-depleted T cells, or PBMCs provided the cDNA or gDNA that served as material.

Original methodology: Reference gene primer amplification gave nucleated cell count estimates. Sequenced by immunoSEQ multiplex PCR; TCRdb stores in-frame clones only, minus some. Clonal size and the V and J genes are those of that table, whereas D and trimming came from the DNA. The sample holds about 180,000 clones, about 75% seen once. J lost 0 bases, V lost 4 bases, and 3 bases had no gene match. Germline assignment: CDR1 SGHKS and CDR2 YYEKEE (reference sequence). CDR3 length: 14 residues. The chain recombines TRBV5-5 with TRBJ1-1; TRBD1 aligns across 7 bases. This TCR was sampled from a woman in her 70s with acute or convalescent COVID-19. The sample taken for sequencing was peripheral blood. The CDR3 sequence is CASSGGQMNTEAFF. CDR3 sequence (DNA): TGTGCCAGCAGCGGGGGACAGATGAACACTGAAGCTTTCTTT.